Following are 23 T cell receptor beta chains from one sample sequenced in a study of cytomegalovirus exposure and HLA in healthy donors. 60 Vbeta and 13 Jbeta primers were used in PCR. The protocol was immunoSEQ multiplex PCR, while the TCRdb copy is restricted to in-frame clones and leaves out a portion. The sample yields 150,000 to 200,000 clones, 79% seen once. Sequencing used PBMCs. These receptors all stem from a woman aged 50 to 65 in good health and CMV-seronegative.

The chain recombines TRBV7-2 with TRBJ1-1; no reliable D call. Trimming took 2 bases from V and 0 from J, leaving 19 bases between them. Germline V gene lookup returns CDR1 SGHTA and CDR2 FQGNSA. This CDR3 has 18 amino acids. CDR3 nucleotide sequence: TGTGCCAGCAGCTTAAGTCTAGGAGGGAGGCCTATGAACACTGAAGCTTTCTTT. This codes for CASSLSLGGRPMNTEAFF.

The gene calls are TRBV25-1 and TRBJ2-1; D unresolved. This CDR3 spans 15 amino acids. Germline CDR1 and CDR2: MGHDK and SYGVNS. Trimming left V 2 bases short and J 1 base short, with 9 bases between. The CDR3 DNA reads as TGTGCCAGCAGTGAAGGCATAATGTCCTACAATGAGCAGTTCTTC. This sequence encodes CASSEGIMSYNEQFF.

The CDR3 region is CASSLAGGSYNEQFF. Here the CDR3 DNA reads TGTGCCAGCAGCCTAGCGGGAGGGTCCTACAATGAGCAGTTCTTC. The V and J genes are TRBV4-2 and TRBJ2-1; 11 nucleotides align to TRBD2. The CDR3 length is 15 residues. CDR1 and CDR2 from the germline V gene are LGHNA and YNFKEQ. The J segment lost 1 base and the V segment lost 4 bases, leaving 0 bases of the junction unmatched.

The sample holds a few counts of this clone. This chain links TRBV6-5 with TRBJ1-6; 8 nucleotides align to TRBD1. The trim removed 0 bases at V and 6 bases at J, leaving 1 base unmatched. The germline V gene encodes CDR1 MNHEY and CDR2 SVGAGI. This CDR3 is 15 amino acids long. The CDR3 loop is CASSYSTGVNSPLHF. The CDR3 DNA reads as TGTGCCAGCAGTTACTCGACAGGGGTTAATTCACCCCTCCACTTT.

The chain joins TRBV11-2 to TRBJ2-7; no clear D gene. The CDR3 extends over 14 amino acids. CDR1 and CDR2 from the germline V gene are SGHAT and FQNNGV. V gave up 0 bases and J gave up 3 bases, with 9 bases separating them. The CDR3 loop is CASSLDRKSYEQYF. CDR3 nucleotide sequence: TGTGCCAGCAGCTTAGACAGGAAGAGCTACGAGCAGTACTTC. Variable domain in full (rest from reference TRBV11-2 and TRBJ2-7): EAGVAQSPRYKIIEKRQSVAFWCNPISGHATLYWYQQILGQGPKLLIQFQNNGVVDDSQLPKDRFSAERLKGVDSTLKIQPAKLEDSAVYLCASSLDRKSYEQYFGPGTRLTVT.

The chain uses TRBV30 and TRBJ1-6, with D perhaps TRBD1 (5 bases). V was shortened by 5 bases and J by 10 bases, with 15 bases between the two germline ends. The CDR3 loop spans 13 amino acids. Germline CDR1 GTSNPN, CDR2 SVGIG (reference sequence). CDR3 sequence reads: CAWVGTGGSPLHF. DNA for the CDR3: TGTGCCTGGGTAGGGACGGGAGGATCACCCCTCCACTTT.

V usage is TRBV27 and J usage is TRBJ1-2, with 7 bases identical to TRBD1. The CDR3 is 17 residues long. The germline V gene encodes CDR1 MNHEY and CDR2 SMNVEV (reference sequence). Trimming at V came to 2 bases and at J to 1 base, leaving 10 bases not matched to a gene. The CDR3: CASSLRGGGSRNYGYTF. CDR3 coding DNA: TGTGCCAGCAGTTTAAGAGGGGGCGGCTCTCGTAACTATGGCTACACCTTC.

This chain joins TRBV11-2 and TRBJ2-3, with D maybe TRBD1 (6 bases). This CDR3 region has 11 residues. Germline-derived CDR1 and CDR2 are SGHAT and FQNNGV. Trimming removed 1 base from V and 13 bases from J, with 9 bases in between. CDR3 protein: CASSLGGHKYF. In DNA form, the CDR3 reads TGTGCCAGCAGCTTAGGGGGACACAAGTATTTT.

Here the CDR3 reads CASSQDESLSTDTQYF. The CDR3 bases are TGCGCCAGCAGCCAAGATGAGAGCCTAAGCACAGATACGCAGTATTTT. The chain employs TRBV4-1 and TRBJ2-3; D ambiguous. Germline assignment: CDR1 MGHRA and CDR2 YSYEKL. The CDR3 length is 16 residues. Trimming pared 0 bases from V and 0 bases from J, leaving 10 bases between.

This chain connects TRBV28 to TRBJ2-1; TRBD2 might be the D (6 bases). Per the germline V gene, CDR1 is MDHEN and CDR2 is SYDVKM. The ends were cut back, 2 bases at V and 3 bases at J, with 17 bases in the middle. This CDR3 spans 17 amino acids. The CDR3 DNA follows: TGTGCCAGCAGTTTACTGGCCCGTCGGGAGTTCTACAATGAGCAGTTCTTC. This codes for CASSLLARREFYNEQFF.

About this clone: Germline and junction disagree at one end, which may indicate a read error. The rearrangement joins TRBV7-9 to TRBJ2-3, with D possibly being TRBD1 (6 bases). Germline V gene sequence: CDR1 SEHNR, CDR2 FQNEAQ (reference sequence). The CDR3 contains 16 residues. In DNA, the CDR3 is TGTTCCAGCAGCCTGGGGGCTTCGACTAGCACAGATACGCAGTATTTT. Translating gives CSSSLGASTSTDTQYF. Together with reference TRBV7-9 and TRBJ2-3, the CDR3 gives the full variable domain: DTGVSQNPRHKITKRGQNVTFRCDPISEHNRLYWYRQTLGQGPEFLTYFQNEAQLEKSRLLSDRFSAERPKGSFSTLEIQRTEQGDSAMYLCSSSLGASTSTDTQYFGPGTRLTVL.

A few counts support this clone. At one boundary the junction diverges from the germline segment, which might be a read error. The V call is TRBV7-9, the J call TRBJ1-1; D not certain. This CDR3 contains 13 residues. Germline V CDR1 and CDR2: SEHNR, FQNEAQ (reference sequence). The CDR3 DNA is TGTTCCAGCAGCTTAGAACTAGTTTCTGAAGCTTTCTTT. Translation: CSSSLELVSEAFF.

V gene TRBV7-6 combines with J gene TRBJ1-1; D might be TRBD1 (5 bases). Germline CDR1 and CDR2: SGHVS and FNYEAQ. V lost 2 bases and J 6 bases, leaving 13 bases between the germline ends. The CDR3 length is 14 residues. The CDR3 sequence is CASSLSGATSEAFF. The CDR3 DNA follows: TGTGCCAGCAGCTTAAGTGGGGCAACCTCTGAAGCTTTCTTT. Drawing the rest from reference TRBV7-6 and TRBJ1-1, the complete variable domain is GAGVSQSPRYKVTKRGQDVALRCDPISGHVSLYWYRQALGQGPEFLTYFNYEAQQDKSGLPNDRFSAERPEGSISTLTIQRTEQRDSAMYRCASSLSGATSEAFFGQGTRLTVV.

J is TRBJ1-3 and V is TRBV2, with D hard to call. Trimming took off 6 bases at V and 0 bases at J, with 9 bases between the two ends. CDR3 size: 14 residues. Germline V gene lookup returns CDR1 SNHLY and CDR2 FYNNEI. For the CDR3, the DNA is TGTGCCAGCAGCGAACGGGTCTCTGGAAACACCATATATTTT. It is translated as CASSERVSGNTIYF.

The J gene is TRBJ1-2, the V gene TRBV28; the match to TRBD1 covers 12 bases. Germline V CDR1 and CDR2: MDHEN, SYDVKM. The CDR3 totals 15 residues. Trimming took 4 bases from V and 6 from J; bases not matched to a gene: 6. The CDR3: CASSSGDRGRDGYTF. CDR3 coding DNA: TGTGCCAGCAGTTCCGGGGACAGGGGGCGGGATGGCTACACCTTC.

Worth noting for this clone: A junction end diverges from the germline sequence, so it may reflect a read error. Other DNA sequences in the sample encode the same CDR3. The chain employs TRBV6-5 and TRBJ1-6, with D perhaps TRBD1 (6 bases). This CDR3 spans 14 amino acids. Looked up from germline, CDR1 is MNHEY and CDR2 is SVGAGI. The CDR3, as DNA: TGTGCCAGCAGCCTACAGGGTAATAATTCCCCCCTCCACTTT. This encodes CASSLQGNNSPLHF.

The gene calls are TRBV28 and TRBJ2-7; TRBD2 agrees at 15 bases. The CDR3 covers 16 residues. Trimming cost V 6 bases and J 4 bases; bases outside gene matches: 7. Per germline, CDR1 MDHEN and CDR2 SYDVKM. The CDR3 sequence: CASSHGLAGGPYEQYF. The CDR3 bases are TGTGCCAGCAGCCATGGACTAGCGGGAGGGCCTTACGAGCAGTACTTC. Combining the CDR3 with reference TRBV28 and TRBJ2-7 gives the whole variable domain DVKVTQSSRYLVKRTGEKVFLECVQDMDHENMFWYRQDPGLGLRLIYFSYDVKMKEKGDIPEGYSVSREKKERFSLILESASTNQTSMYLCASSHGLAGGPYEQYFGPGTRLTVT.

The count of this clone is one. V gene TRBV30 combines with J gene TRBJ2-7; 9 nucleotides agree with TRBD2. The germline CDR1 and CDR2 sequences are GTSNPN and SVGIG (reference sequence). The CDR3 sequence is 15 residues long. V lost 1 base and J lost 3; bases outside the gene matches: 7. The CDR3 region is CAWSERGAGGYEQYF. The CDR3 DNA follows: TGTGCCTGGAGTGAGCGGGGGGCGGGAGGCTACGAGCAGTACTTC. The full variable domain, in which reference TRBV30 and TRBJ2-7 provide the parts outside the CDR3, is SQTIHQWPATLVQPVGSPLSLECTVEGTSNPNLYWYRQAAGRGLQLLFYSVGIGQISSEVPQNLSASRPQDRQFILSSKKLLLSDSGFYLCAWSERGAGGYEQYFGPGTRLTVT.

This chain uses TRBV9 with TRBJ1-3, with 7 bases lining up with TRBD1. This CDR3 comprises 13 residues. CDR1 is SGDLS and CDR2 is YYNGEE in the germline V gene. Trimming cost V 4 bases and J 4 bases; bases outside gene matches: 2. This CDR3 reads CASSTGAGNTIYF. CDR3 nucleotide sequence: TGTGCCAGCAGCACAGGGGCCGGAAACACCATATATTTT.

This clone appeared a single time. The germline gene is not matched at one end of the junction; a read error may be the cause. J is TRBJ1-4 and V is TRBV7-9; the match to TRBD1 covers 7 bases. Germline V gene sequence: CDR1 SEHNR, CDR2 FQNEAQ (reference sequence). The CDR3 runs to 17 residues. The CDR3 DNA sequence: TGTTCCAGCAGCCCGGAAGGACAGGCCATTAGGAATGAAAAACTGTTTTTT. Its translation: CSSSPEGQAIRNEKLFF.

The chain's CDR3 is CASSSPPVGELFF. CDR3 bases: TGCGCCAGCAGCTCCCCCCCGGTTGGGGAGCTGTTTTTT. The chain links TRBV5-1 to TRBJ2-2; D ambiguous. V was clipped by 3 bases and J by 8 bases, with 11 bases between them. Looked up from germline, CDR1 is SGHRS and CDR2 is YFSETQ. The CDR3 is 13 residues long.

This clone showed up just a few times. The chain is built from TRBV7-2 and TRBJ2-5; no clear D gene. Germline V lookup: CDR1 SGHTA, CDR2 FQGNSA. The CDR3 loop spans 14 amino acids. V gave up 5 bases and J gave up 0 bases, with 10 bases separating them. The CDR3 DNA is TGTGCCAGCAGCGCAAACTTCTACCAAGAGACCCAGTACTTC. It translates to CASSANFYQETQYF.

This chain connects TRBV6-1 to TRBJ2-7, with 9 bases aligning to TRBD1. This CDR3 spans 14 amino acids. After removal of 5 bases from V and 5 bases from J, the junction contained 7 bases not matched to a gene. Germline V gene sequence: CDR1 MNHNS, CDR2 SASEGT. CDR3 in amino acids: CASSLGTGSHEQYF. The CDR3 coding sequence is TGTGCCAGCAGTCTCGGGACAGGGAGCCACGAGCAGTACTTC.